This T cell receptor (beta chain) came from a study of blood T cell repertoires in COVID-19. The CDR3 extends over 13 amino acids. The germline gives CDR1 KGHSH, CDR2 LQKENI. V dropped 3 bases and J dropped 5 bases, with 10 bases sitting between them. TCRdb's table, derived via immunoSEQ multiplex PCR, lists solely in-frame clones and lacks some. The data contain some 430,000 clones, roughly 87% of them singletons. Sequenced sample: PBMCs or T cells enriched from blood (not recorded which). The source of this sequence is a man aged 18 to 30 who had recovered from COVID-19. The J gene is TRBJ1-1, the V gene TRBV18, with D maybe TRBD1 (6 bases). CDR3 loop: CASSPDSATEAFF. CDR3 in DNA: TGTGCCAGCTCACCGGACAGCGCGACTGAAGCTTTCTTT.